The 13 T cell receptor beta chains listed next were all sequenced from one sample in a study of Ad26.COV2.S vaccination and SARS-CoV-2 variants. The treatment is: around 19 received Ad26.COV2.S at low or high dose, single or two shots; about 5 received placebo; per-sample allocation not given. Each sample was drawn 63 days after the first injection (of vaccine or placebo). TCRdb's copy holds only in-frame clones and misses some; the assay was immunoSEQ multiplex PCR. The sample has roughly 320,000 clones, 85% to 90% seen once. The source was peripheral blood, collected in a trial of Ad26.COV2.S vaccine versus placebo. The source is a person between 18 and 59 years old who received the Ad26.COV2.S COVID-19 vaccine or a placebo.

This chain uses TRBV9 with TRBJ2-3; D is uncertain. Germline assignment: CDR1 SGDLS and CDR2 YYNGEE. This CDR3 has 11 amino acids. The V and J ends lost 4 bases and 6 bases respectively, with 6 bases between them. The CDR3 protein is CASSPHDTQYF. CDR3 bases: TGTGCCAGCAGCCCCCATGATACGCAGTATTTT.

This rearrangement joins TRBV7-2 to TRBJ1-6; the D is unclear. Trimming removed 5 bases from V and 11 bases from J, with 19 bases in between. Germline loops: CDR1 SGHTA, CDR2 FQGNSA. This CDR3 is 15 amino acids long. The CDR3 is CASSPPARLGTPLHF. The CDR3 DNA follows: TGTGCCAGCAGCCCGCCCGCCCGCCTGGGAACACCCCTCCACTTT.

V and J are TRBV7-8 and TRBJ1-3; 8 bases line up with TRBD1. The CDR3 has 15 amino acids. Per the germline V gene, CDR1 is SGHVS and CDR2 is FQNEAQ. V was pared by 1 base and J by 1 base, with 0 bases of the junction left unmatched. CDR3 protein: CASSLGTGSGNTIYF. DNA of the CDR3: TGTGCCAGCAGCTTAGGGACAGGGTCTGGAAACACCATATATTTT.

This sequence joins TRBV5-6 and TRBJ2-3; D is uncertain. The CDR3 consists of 15 residues. Germline lookup yields CDR1 SGHDT and CDR2 YYEEEE. V lost 4 bases to trimming and J lost 1 base, with 13 bases between them. The CDR3 loop is CASSTNDHRTDTQYF. CDR3 DNA sequence: TGTGCCAGCAGCACAAATGATCACCGCACAGATACGCAGTATTTT.

This clone is a singleton in its sample. CDR3 protein: CASSLYLPEYYNEQFF. CDR3 in DNA: TGTGCCAGCAGTTTATATCTTCCAGAATACTACAATGAGCAGTTCTTC. The chain couples TRBV27 to TRBJ2-1, with D hard to call. The CDR3 runs to 16 residues. V shed 1 base and J shed 3 bases, with 13 bases lying between them. Germline CDR1 MNHEY, CDR2 SMNVEV (reference sequence).

This chain's CDR3 is CASSIDRMGGEAFF. CDR3 in DNA: TGTGCCAGTAGTATAGACAGGATGGGAGGTGAAGCTTTCTTT. The V and J genes are TRBV19 and TRBJ1-1; the D is unclear. CDR3 length equals 14 residues. Germline loops: CDR1 LNHDA, CDR2 SQIVND (reference sequence). V lost 0 bases and J 7 bases, leaving 12 bases between the germline ends.

A few counts support this clone. The gene calls are TRBV2 and TRBJ1-4; 10 nucleotides line up with TRBD1. Trimming at V came to 0 bases and at J to 7 bases, leaving 8 bases not matched to a gene. Germline V gene data show CDR1 as SNHLY and CDR2 as FYNNEI. This CDR3 is 17 amino acids long. CDR3 protein: CASSEAGPGQGFEKLFF. The CDR3 DNA sequence: TGTGCCAGCAGTGAAGCGGGACCGGGACAGGGGTTTGAAAAACTGTTTTTT.

This clone is a singleton in its sample. The chain links TRBV9 to TRBJ2-1, with D perhaps assigned TRBD1 or TRBD2 (5 bases each). V lost 0 bases and J lost 1, with 8 bases in between. Per germline, CDR1 SGDLS and CDR2 YYNGEE. The CDR3 sequence is 15 residues long. The CDR3 DNA reads as TGTGCCAGCAGCGTAGAGGGGAGATCCTACAATGAGCAGTTCTTC. This sequence encodes CASSVEGRSYNEQFF.

This chain uses TRBV24-1 with TRBJ2-7, with a possible D match to TRBD1 (6 bases). Looked up from germline, CDR1 is KGHDR and CDR2 is SFDVKD. The CDR3 covers 17 residues. Trimming shortened V by 1 base and J by 1 base, and 16 bases separated the two germline ends. CDR3 residues: CATSDFHLRDTSYEQYF. The CDR3 nucleotides are TGTGCCACCAGTGATTTTCACCTCCGGGACACTTCCTACGAGCAGTACTTC.

The rearrangement joins TRBV2 to TRBJ1-1; D remains unclear. The CDR3 consists of 14 residues. Trimming took off 5 bases at V and 1 base at J, with 11 bases between the two ends. Germline V gene lookup returns CDR1 SNHLY and CDR2 FYNNEI. This CDR3 reads CASSFNRGNTEAFF. The CDR3 nucleotides are TGTGCCAGCAGTTTCAACAGAGGGAACACTGAAGCTTTCTTT.

The rearrangement uses TRBV6-5 and TRBJ1-1, with D possibly matching TRBD1 (6 bases). V was clipped by 7 bases and J by 2 bases, with 14 bases between them. There are 14 residues in the CDR3. Per germline, CDR1 MNHEY and CDR2 SVGAGI. CDR3 residues: CASKPDRDNTEAFF. The CDR3 DNA follows: TGTGCCAGCAAACCGGACAGAGACAACACTGAAGCTTTCTTT.

The chain uses TRBV4-2 and TRBJ2-7, with D possibly TRBD1 on 5 matching bases. V lost 0 bases, J lost 9 bases, and 18 bases lay in between. This CDR3 contains 15 residues. CDR1 and CDR2 from the germline V gene are LGHNA and YNFKEQ. Here the CDR3 DNA reads TGTGCCAGCAGCCAAGATAGACAGAGATTTACGATGCAGTACTTC. Its translation is CASSQDRQRFTMQYF.

The chain employs TRBV28 and TRBJ1-6, with 8 bases that match TRBD1. Trimming removed 7 bases from V and 1 base from J; junction bases left unmatched: 3. Germline CDR1 is MDHEN and CDR2 is SYDVKM. The CDR3 spans 15 residues. CDR3 sequence reads: CASTRQGSYNSPLHF. The CDR3 DNA reads TGTGCCAGCACAAGACAGGGGTCCTATAATTCACCCCTCCACTTT.